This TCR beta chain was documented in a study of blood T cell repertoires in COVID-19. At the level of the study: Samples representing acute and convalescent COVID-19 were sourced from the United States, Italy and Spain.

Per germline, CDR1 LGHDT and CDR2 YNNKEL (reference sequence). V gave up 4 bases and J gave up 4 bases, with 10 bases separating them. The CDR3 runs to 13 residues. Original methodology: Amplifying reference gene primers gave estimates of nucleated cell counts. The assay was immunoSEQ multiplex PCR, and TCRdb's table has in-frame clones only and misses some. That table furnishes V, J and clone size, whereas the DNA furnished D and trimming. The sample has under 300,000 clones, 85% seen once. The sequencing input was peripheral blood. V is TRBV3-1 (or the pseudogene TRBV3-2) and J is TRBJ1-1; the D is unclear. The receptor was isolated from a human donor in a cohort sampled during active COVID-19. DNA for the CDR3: TGTGCCAGCAGCCCCGGTCGAGCCACTGAAGCTTTCTTT. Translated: CASSPGRATEAFF.